The table lists the clone carrying this T cell receptor beta chain with a few counts. Its antigen remains unidentified. V lost 7 bases and J 5 bases, leaving 18 bases between the germline ends. This CDR3 region has 15 residues. CDR1 MNHEY and CDR2 SVGAGI come from the germline V gene. Cells sorted by CD45RO/CCR7/CD25/CD127/CD95/CD27 comprised CD4+ naive, central memory, regulatory and stem cell-like memory cells. Sorted populations all had greater than 98% purity. This sample stems from a study of beta chain features in type 1 diabetes. Study results and caveats: The study found moderately but significantly shorter TCRB CDR3s in all four CD4+ subsets of Type 1 diabetes patients. Sampled from patients, naive, central memory and Treg TCRB repertoires appeared more similar than those sampled from healthy donors.

Sequencing targeted expressed TCRB transcripts, as all isolated RNA had been reverse transcribed. Average reads for naive, central memory and regulatory T cell samples were some 3.9 million. Assay used: immunoSEQ multiplex PCR; TCRdb lists only in-frame clones, some missing. Counted here are approximately 730,000 clones, 13% occurring once; the ten biggest clones make up approximately 0.022%. The receptor's source is a man between 18 and 35 years old with type 1 diabetes. Material: naive CD4+ T cells from blood. The chain carries TRBV6-5 and TRBJ2-1; weak D call: TRBD2 (7 bases). CDR3 coding DNA: TGTGCCAGCACCTTAATGGGAGGGGGAAACAATGAGCAGTTCTTC. It specifies CASTLMGGGNNEQFF.